This T cell receptor (beta chain) was captured by sequencing in a study of PD-L1 blockade in urothelial cancer. About the research overall: Males with bladder-origin urothelial cancer made up twenty-five of 29 patients.

The germline V gene has CDR1 SGHAT and CDR2 FQNNGV. This CDR3 region has 12 residues. Between the trimmed V and J ends, which lost 4 bases and 9 bases, there was a span of 13 bases. As for this clone: Its cognate antigen is unknown.

Measured with immunoSEQ multiplex PCR; TCRdb has only the in-frame clones, and not every one. The table includes 70,000 or so clones, 90% detected once. Study outcomes and limitations: By 3 weeks, tumor-associated blood clones had expanded more in durable-benefit patients. Better progression-free and overall survival followed lower pretreatment blood clonality.

The time point denotes: pretreatment peripheral blood. The chain employs TRBV11-2 and TRBJ2-7; weak D call: TRBD2 (6 bases). Sequenced here: PBMCs, sampled around atezolizumab (anti-PD-L1) treatment. This TCR came from a man between 65 and 79 years old with urothelial cancer. DNA of the CDR3: TGTGCCAGCAGCTCCCGGCAGGAGGGGCAGTACTTC. It yields the protein CASSSRQEGQYF.